The 14 T cell receptor beta chains given below trace back to one sample, sequenced in a study of neurological immune-mediated disorders. Indicated time point: longitudinal time-point 2. TCRdb independently ran MiXCR on the 5' RACE reads; one entry per CDR3 protein. The sample includes 70,000 to 95,000 distinct CDR3 sequences, around 13% of them seen just once. Sequencing was performed on PBMCs. The receptor set was obtained from a female donor with HTLV-1-associated myelopathy (HAM/TSP).

This clonotype has ten or more counts. This chain links TRBV6-2 or TRBV6-3 with TRBJ2-1; 8 bases map to TRBD1. V lost 5 bases to trimming and J lost 10 bases; unmatched junction nucleotides: 13. CDR1 is MNHEY, CDR2 SVGEGT, per germline. This CDR3 spans 15 amino acids. This CDR3 reads CASSNTGGRLGEQFF. CDR3 nucleotides: TGTGCCAGCAGTAATACAGGGGGGCGCCTGGGGGAGCAGTTCTTC.

In this sample, this clonotype turned up many times. This chain links TRBV20-1 with TRBJ2-7; 7 bases are shared with TRBD1. Germline V CDR1 and CDR2: DFQATT, SNEGSKA (reference sequence). The V segment lost 1 base and the J segment 5 bases; nucleotides outside the gene matches: 14. The CDR3 length is 16 residues. Here the CDR3 DNA reads TGCAGTGCTAGAGTAATGGACAGGCATGGGGGAGACGAGCAGTACTTC. It translates to CSARVMDRHGGDEQYF.

The gene calls are TRBV29-1 and TRBJ2-3, with TRBD2 matching 14 bases. The CDR3 loop spans 16 amino acids. V shed 4 bases, J shed 2 bases, and the junction held 5 bases outside the gene matches. Germline V gene lookup returns CDR1 SQVTM and CDR2 ANQGSEA. The CDR3 is CSVAGLAGAATDTQYF. The DNA for the CDR3 is TGCAGCGTTGCGGGACTAGCGGGGGCCGCCACAGATACGCAGTATTTT.

This clonotype was counted at least ten times. This chain connects TRBV5-1 to TRBJ2-7; 7 nucleotides agree with TRBD1. The CDR3 consists of 14 residues. Germline V gene lookup returns CDR1 SGHRS and CDR2 YFSETQ. The V gene end was trimmed by 4 bases and the J gene end by 1 base; junction bases not matched to a gene: 5. The CDR3 DNA is TGCGCCAGCAGCAGAGGGACAGAGTCCTACGAGCAGTACTTC. Residues: CASSRGTESYEQYF.

This clonotype turned up a few times. The rearrangement links TRBV11-2 to TRBJ2-3; D perhaps matches TRBD1 (5 bases). The CDR3 spans 13 residues. With 5 bases removed from V and 5 bases from J, the gap between germline ends came to 11 bases. Germline CDR1 reads SGHAT; CDR2 reads FQNNGV. CDR3 protein: CASSVQTGDTQYF. CDR3 coding DNA: TGTGCCAGCAGCGTTCAAACAGGAGATACGCAGTATTTT.

V usage is TRBV7-8 and J usage is TRBJ2-3; 7 positions agree with TRBD2. The CDR3 contains 15 residues. Germline CDR1 SGHVS, CDR2 FQNEAQ. Unmatched junction bases numbered 8, after V lost 1 base and J lost 7 bases. The CDR3 DNA reads as TGTGCCAGCAGCTTAGATTTGGCGGGGGTGTATACGCAGTATTTT. Protein product: CASSLDLAGVYTQYF.

At least ten counts were recorded for this clonotype. The rearrangement joins TRBV7-2 to TRBJ1-3; D is possibly TRBD1 (5 bases). V was pared by 5 bases and J by 2 bases, with 13 bases between. Germline assignment: CDR1 SGHTA and CDR2 FQGNSA. This CDR3 has 15 residues. Here the CDR3 reads CASSPQWGPGNTIYF. The DNA for the CDR3 is TGTGCCAGCAGCCCCCAATGGGGACCTGGAAACACCATATATTTT. Based on the CDR3 plus reference TRBV7-2 and TRBJ1-3, the full variable domain is GAGVSQSPSNKVTEKGKDVELRCDPISGHTALYWYRQSLGQGLEFLIYFQGNSAPDKSGLPSDRFSAERTGGSVSTLTIQRTQQEDSAVYLCASSPQWGPGNTIYFGEGSWLTVV.

This clonotype was recorded at least ten times. J is TRBJ2-3 and V is TRBV28; D gene ambiguous. The CDR3 has 13 residues. Germline CDR1 reads MDHEN; CDR2 reads SYDVKM. V shed 1 base and J shed 8 bases, with 10 bases lying between them. The CDR3 region is CASSLFPLRTQYF. In DNA, the CDR3 is TGTGCCAGCAGTTTATTCCCCCTGCGTACGCAGTATTTT.

This clonotype appeared many times. The chain is built from TRBV20-1 and TRBJ1-5; the D gene is possibly TRBD1 (5 bases). Germline-derived CDR1 and CDR2 are DFQATT and SNEGSKA (reference sequence). The CDR3 sequence is 16 residues long. V lost 3 bases, J lost 2 bases, and 17 bases lay in between. For the CDR3, the DNA is TGCAGTGCTAGTGAAGTGGGAGGGGTAGGCAATCAGCCCCAGCATTTT. Protein product: CSASEVGGVGNQPQHF.

V gene TRBV5-8 combines with J gene TRBJ1-2; D is undetermined. Looked up from germline, CDR1 is SGHTS and CDR2 is YDEGEE. This CDR3 is 14 amino acids long. Trimming pared 2 bases from V and 14 bases from J, leaving 22 bases between. CDR3: CASSFYTANYGLTF. CDR3 DNA: TGTGCCAGCAGCTTTTACACGGCTAACTATGGCTTAACCTTC.

With respect to this clonotype: With a much larger clone just one base away, this may be a read error. The V call is TRBV11-2, the J call TRBJ2-3; 9 nucleotides agree with TRBD2. CDR3 length: 16 residues. Germline trimming cut 2 bases from V and 6 bases from J; bases unmatched to any gene: 9. The germline V gene has CDR1 SGHAT and CDR2 FQNNGV. CDR3 DNA: TGTGCCAGCAGCTTATCCGGCGGGGGGGCAAGTGATACGCAGTATTTT. Protein: CASSLSGGGASDTQYF.

This clonotype turned up a few times. Its ends do not fully match the called genes, so a read error is possible. The chain joins TRBV7-8 to TRBJ2-3, with D perhaps matching TRBD1 (5 bases). Germline assignment: CDR1 SGHVS and CDR2 FQNEAQ. This CDR3 has 15 residues. CDR3 region: CTSSLGVGITDTQYF. CDR3 coding DNA: TGTACCAGCAGCTTAGGGGTCGGAATCACAGATACGCAGTATTTT.

The sample holds many counts of this clonotype. The CDR3 protein is CASSYQPGLETDTQYF. In DNA, the CDR3 is TGTGCCAGCAGTTACCAACCGGGACTAGAGACAGATACGCAGTATTTT. The chain links TRBV6-5 to TRBJ2-3; 8 bases map to TRBD2. The CDR3 extends over 16 amino acids. The J segment lost 3 bases and the V segment lost 2 bases, leaving 7 bases of the junction unmatched. The V gene's germline CDR1 is MNHEY and CDR2 SVGAGI.

Many counts were recorded for this clonotype. This chain connects TRBV5-1 to TRBJ2-3; D call uncertain. The length of the CDR3 is 14 residues. Between the trimmed V and J ends, which lost 2 bases and 6 bases, there was a span of 13 bases. CDR1 and CDR2 from the germline V gene are SGHRS and YFSETQ. This CDR3 reads CASSFLNPADTQYF. The CDR3 coding sequence is TGCGCCAGCAGCTTCCTCAACCCTGCCGATACGCAGTATTTT.